This entry concerns a single TCR beta chain. This specimen comes from a study of blood T cell repertoires in COVID-19. Original processing notes: Estimated nucleated cell counts came from reference gene primer amplification. Sequencing was performed with immunoSEQ multiplex PCR; in TCRdb, only in-frame clones are kept and a portion is missing. V and J calls and clone size are those listed in that table; D and trimming were worked out from the DNA. The sample includes around 250,000 clones, just over 85% of them seen just once. The sample was peripheral blood. The sequence derives from a woman under 40 with active or convalescent COVID-19.

The CDR3: CASSRDRGELFF. DNA for the CDR3: TGTGCCAGCAGCCGGGACAGGGGGGAGCTGTTTTTT. This chain connects TRBV9 to TRBJ2-2, with TRBD1 matching 8 bases. The germline gives CDR1 SGDLS, CDR2 YYNGEE. With 4 bases clipped from V and 8 bases from J, the junction kept 1 base outside the gene matches. CDR3 length equals 12 residues.